A selection of T cell receptor beta chains follows, all from one sample in a study of blood T cell repertoires in COVID-19. Sequencing used immunoSEQ multiplex PCR; TCRdb keeps in-frame clones, though not all of them. The sample yields about 18,000 clones, approximately 91% seen once. The sequencing sample was made of peripheral blood. Receptors originate from a human donor in a cohort sampled during active COVID-19. CDR3s include the opening cysteine and the closing phenylalanine or tryptophan. The D gene is left open where the match is weak. Some rows have no size entry. The others give once, few or many, or a class for an expanded clone.

CDR3 length,D gene,clone size,V gene,J gene,CDR3 DNA,CDR3 protein
18,TRBD2,-,TRBV4-2,TRBJ2-2,TGTGCCAGCAGCCAAGCCGGACTAGCGGGAGGAAGCACCGGGGAGCTGTTTTTT,CASSQAGLAGGSTGELFF
15,TRBD1,-,TRBV6-5,TRBJ1-4,TGTGCCAGCAGTTACTCGGGCAGGGGGGACGAAAAACTGTTTTTT,CASSYSGRGDEKLFF
14,TRBD1,-,TRBV6-5,TRBJ2-7,TGTGCCAGCAGGCAGGACAGGGGCCACTACGAGCAGTACTTC,CASRQDRGHYEQYF
16,-,-,TRBV7-2,TRBJ1-2,TGTGCCAGCAGCTTAGCAGGTAGGACAGCGAACTATGGCTACACCTTC,CASSLAGRTANYGYTF
16,TRBD1,-,TRBV2,TRBJ2-7,TGTGCCAGCAGCGTCCGGACAGGCGAAAGCCCCTACGAGCAGTACTTC,CASSVRTGESPYEQYF
16,TRBD2,-,TRBV28,TRBJ2-7,TGTGCCAGCAGTTCAGTAACTAGCGGTGTAGACTACGAGCAGTACTTC,CASSSVTSGVDYEQYF
16,-,-,TRBV5-1,TRBJ2-3,TGCGCCAGCGTCCTAGGGGACTGGGGGGGCCAAGATACGCAGTATTTT,CASVLGDWGGQDTQYF
16,-,once,TRBV27,TRBJ2-3,TGTGCCAGCAGTCTACGAGGGACTCAAGTGCCAGATACGCAGTATTTT,CASSLRGTQVPDTQYF
18,TRBD2,-,TRBV10-3,TRBJ2-1,TGTGCCATCAGTGAGCAGGGACTAGCGGGCCACTCCTACAATGAGCAGTTCTTC,CAISEQGLAGHSYNEQFF
13,TRBD1,-,TRBV30,TRBJ1-5,TGTGCCTGGAGTAAACAGGGGAATCAGCCCCAGCATTTT,CAWSKQGNQPQHF
15,TRBD1,-,TRBV11-2,TRBJ1-1,TGTGCCAGCAGCTTAGCGACAGGGGGCAACACTGAAGCTTTCTTT,CASSLATGGNTEAFF
14,TRBD1,-,TRBV28,TRBJ1-5,TGTGCCAGCAGCCCAACAGGGGGGATTCAGCCCCAGCATTTT,CASSPTGGIQPQHF
14,-,-,TRBV30,TRBJ1-1,TGTGCCTGGAGTGTACGTCGGGGTTTCACTGAAGCTTTCTTT,CAWSVRRGFTEAFF
15,TRBD1,-,TRBV19,TRBJ1-1,TGTGCCAGTAACAAGGACAGGGGTAGGAACACTGAAGCTTTCTTT,CASNKDRGRNTEAFF
13,-,-,TRBV5-1,TRBJ1-1,TGCGCCAGCAGCTTAAAGGGAGGGACCGAAGCTTTCTTT,CASSLKGGTEAFF
18,-,-,TRBV4-1,TRBJ2-1,TGCGCCAGCAGCCAAGAAGGTCAGAGGAGTCCCTCCTACAATGAGCAGTTCTTC,CASSQEGQRSPSYNEQFF
13,TRBD2,-,TRBV3-1/TRBV3-2,TRBJ2-3,TGTGCCAGCAGCCCGTGGGGAGGGGATACGCAGTATTTT,CASSPWGGDTQYF
10,-,-,TRBV30,TRBJ1-3,TGTGCCTGGGGGGGAGGCACCATATATTTT,CAWGGGTIYF
18,-,once,TRBV7-3,TRBJ2-1,TGTGCCAGCAGCCCCACGGCGGGATTAATCAGCTCCTACAATGAGCAGTTCTTC,CASSPTAGLISSYNEQFF
13,TRBD1,-,TRBV12-3/TRBV12-4,TRBJ2-7,TGTGCCAGCAGCTTACAGGGGGCCTACGAGCAGTACTTC,CASSLQGAYEQYF
15,-,-,TRBV3-1/TRBV3-2,TRBJ1-1,TGTGCCAGCAGCACCCGGGGCGTACGGGGGACTGAAGCTTTCTTT,CASSTRGVRGTEAFF
13,TRBD1,-,TRBV6-4,TRBJ1-1,TGTGCCAGCGGACAGGACAGGAACACTGAAGCTTTCTTT,CASGQDRNTEAFF
14,TRBD1,-,TRBV10-3,TRBJ2-1,TGTGCCATCAGCAGGGCAGGGGGCTACAATGAGCAGTTCTTC,CAISRAGGYNEQFF
18,-,-,TRBV23-1,TRBJ1-1,TGCGCCAGCAGTCAATCGTTTCTCGGACAGCCCGTGAACACTGAAGCTTTCTTT,CASSQSFLGQPVNTEAFF